These 24 T cell receptor beta chains originate from one sample sequenced in a study of PD-1 blockade in classical Hodgkin lymphoma. The table came from immunoSEQ multiplex PCR; TCRdb's copy has only in-frame clones and leaves some out. Of roughly 23,000 clones in the sample, approximately 74% were seen once. Brentuximab vedotin exposure varied, and every patient relapsed after autologous stem cell transplantation. The sample was peripheral blood mononuclear cells (PBMCs), taken at baseline. Source of these receptors: a human donor with classical Hodgkin lymphoma.

This clone was counted a few times. The genes are TRBV5-1 and TRBJ2-2; D may be TRBD1 (6 bases). The CDR3 has 17 residues. From germline, CDR1 is SGHRS and CDR2 YFSETQ. Trimming cost V 3 bases and J 1 base, with 16 bases left between them. The CDR3 is CASSSVPGTMNTGELFF. The CDR3 bases are TGCGCCAGCAGCTCAGTTCCTGGGACAATGAACACCGGGGAGCTGTTTTTT.

This clone showed up just once. The V call is TRBV27, the J call TRBJ1-5; D is possibly TRBD1 (6 bases). The ends were cut back, 4 bases at V and 2 bases at J, with 12 bases in the middle. This CDR3 comprises 15 residues. The germline V gene encodes CDR1 MNHEY and CDR2 SMNVEV (reference sequence). The CDR3 reads CASSYSSGGNQPQHF. The CDR3 region has the DNA TGTGCCAGCAGTTACAGTTCAGGGGGCAATCAGCCCCAGCATTTT.

The V gene is TRBV7-2, the J gene TRBJ2-5; D may be TRBD1 (6 bases). The germline gives CDR1 SGHTA, CDR2 FQGNSA. V lost 2 bases and J 2 bases, leaving 9 bases between the germline ends. This CDR3 is 14 amino acids long. CDR3: CASSLIDRQETQYF. In DNA form, the CDR3 reads TGTGCCAGCAGCTTAATCGACAGGCAAGAGACCCAGTACTTC.

The V and J genes are TRBV14 and TRBJ2-3; 9 bases line up with TRBD2. CDR1 is SGHDN and CDR2 is FVKESK in the germline V gene. The junction had 11 bases not matched to a gene; V was cut back by 2 bases and J by 2 bases. The CDR3 is 18 residues long. The CDR3, as DNA: TGTGCCAGCAGCCAACGCCGAGGGACTAGCACCCTCACAGATACGCAGTATTTT. Amino acids: CASSQRRGTSTLTDTQYF. Variable domain in full (rest from reference TRBV14 and TRBJ2-3): EAGVTQFPSHSVIEKGQTVTLRCDPISGHDNLYWYRRVMGKEIKFLLHFVKESKQDESGMPNNRFLAERTGGTYSTLKVQPAELEDSGVYFCASSQRRGTSTLTDTQYFGPGTRLTVL.

The chain carries TRBV10-1 and TRBJ1-1; the D gene is possibly TRBD1 (5 bases). This CDR3 contains 13 residues. V was trimmed by 6 bases and J by 4 bases, leaving 12 bases between them. Germline CDR1 WNHNN, CDR2 SYGVQD (reference sequence). Here the CDR3 DNA reads TGCGCCAGCAGGGAGGGGCTGTTCACTGAAGCTTTCTTT. Protein sequence: CASREGLFTEAFF.

CDR3 sequence reads: CASSLIGVRVTDTQYF. As DNA, the CDR3 is TGTGCCAGCAGTTTAATAGGGGTGAGAGTTACAGATACGCAGTATTTT. J is TRBJ2-3 and V is TRBV27, with D perhaps TRBD1 (5 bases). Germline V CDR1 and CDR2: MNHEY, SMNVEV (reference sequence). Trimming cost V 2 bases and J 3 bases, with 15 bases left between them. The CDR3 covers 16 residues.

This chain uses TRBV4-1 with TRBJ2-3; D not certain. The CDR3 covers 17 residues. V was pared by 0 bases and J by 0 bases, with 13 bases between. The germline gives CDR1 MGHRA, CDR2 YSYEKL. The DNA of the CDR3 is TGCGCCAGCAGCCAAGATCGTCGGAGCCCTAGCACAGATACGCAGTATTTT. This translates into CASSQDRRSPSTDTQYF.

The chain joins TRBV18 to TRBJ2-2; TRBD1 matches 9 bases. Germline values: CDR1 KGHSH, CDR2 LQKENI. The CDR3 totals 15 residues. Trimming removed 4 bases from V and 3 bases from J; junction bases left unmatched: 3. The DNA of the CDR3 is TGTGCCAGCTCACGCCGGGACAGGGACACCGGGGAGCTGTTTTTT. Protein sequence: CASSRRDRDTGELFF.

This chain uses TRBV21-1 with TRBJ1-5; TRBD1, the table's D call, lacks a check against the DNA. TRBV21-1 is reported as a pseudogene. The CDR3 is made up of 18 amino acids. For the CDR3, the DNA is TGTGCCAGCAGCAAAGGTCCCGGGACAGGGGTTGGGAATCAGCCCCAGCATTTT. Its protein product is CASSKGPGTGVGNQPQHF.

This sequence joins TRBV12-5 and TRBJ2-7; TRBD2 matches at 7 bases. Trimming removed 3 bases from V and 1 base from J; junction bases left unmatched: 6. The CDR3 is made up of 15 amino acids. Germline V gene data show CDR1 as LGHNT and CDR2 as FRNRAP. CDR3 coding DNA: TGTGCTAGTGGTTTAGCTGTAGCGGGTTCCTACGAGCAGTACTTC. Its protein is CASGLAVAGSYEQYF.

The chain has TRBV10-3 and TRBJ2-7; 7 bases map to TRBD1. Germline CDR1 is ENHRY and CDR2 is SYGVKD. The CDR3 is made up of 14 amino acids. The ends lost 6 bases at V and 0 bases at J; junction bases unmatched: 5. This CDR3 reads CAIRGQLSSYEQYF. The CDR3 bases are TGTGCCATCAGGGGACAGCTCAGCTCCTACGAGCAGTACTTC.

The chain is built from TRBV6-6 and TRBJ2-1; 9 bases line up with TRBD1. Germline trimming cut 2 bases from V and 14 bases from J; bases unmatched to any gene: 13. Germline-derived CDR1 and CDR2 are MNHNY and SVGAGI (reference sequence). The CDR3 has 15 residues. CDR3 sequence: CASSYTLGDRVEEFF. The CDR3 coding sequence is TGTGCCAGCAGTTACACTCTCGGGGACAGGGTGGAGGAGTTCTTC.

This chain joins TRBV19 and TRBJ2-5; the D is unclear. Germline CDR1 and CDR2: LNHDA and SQIVND (reference sequence). This CDR3 has 12 residues. The V end lost 1 base, the J end lost 4 bases, and 4 bases lay between the germline ends. CDR3 nucleotides: TGTGCCAGTAGTATAGGAGGAGAGACCCAGTACTTC. As protein: CASSIGGETQYF.

The rearrangement joins TRBV7-9 to TRBJ2-7; D uncertain. This CDR3 contains 13 residues. The germline V gene encodes CDR1 SEHNR and CDR2 FQNEAQ (reference sequence). Trimming shortened V by 3 bases and J by 9 bases, and 15 bases separated the two germline ends. CDR3 coding DNA: TGTGCCAGCAGCTTTAACAGTAACCCCCGGCAGTACTTC. Its translation is CASSFNSNPRQYF.

The chain employs TRBV2 and TRBJ1-5; TRBD1 might be the D (5 bases). The V end was cut by 7 bases, the J end by 2 bases, with 9 bases between. The CDR3 is made up of 13 amino acids. Germline V gene data show CDR1 as SNHLY and CDR2 as FYNNEI. This CDR3 is CASTMTGNQPQHF. CDR3 DNA: TGTGCCAGCACTATGACAGGCAATCAGCCCCAGCATTTT.

The V gene is TRBV2, the J gene TRBJ2-5; the match to TRBD1 covers 7 bases. The CDR3 runs 14 residues. With 5 bases clipped from V and 5 bases from J, the junction kept 8 bases outside the gene matches. Germline V gene data show CDR1 as SNHLY and CDR2 as FYNNEI. CDR3 sequence (DNA): TGTGCCAGCAGTCCCCAGACAGGGTGGGAGACCCAGTACTTC. It translates to CASSPQTGWETQYF.

The sample holds a few counts of this clone. The chain couples TRBV19 to TRBJ2-7; D might be TRBD1 or TRBD2, each matching 6 bases. This CDR3 contains 12 residues. Germline CDR1 and CDR2: LNHDA and SQIVND (reference sequence). Trimming removed 3 bases from V and 6 bases from J, with 9 bases in between. The CDR3 here is CASSIGGGEQYV. Written as DNA, the CDR3 is TGTGCCAGTAGTATTGGAGGGGGCGAGCAGTACGTC.

This chain joins TRBV19 and TRBJ1-1; TRBD1 aligns across 8 bases. The CDR3 has 16 residues. Germline assignment: CDR1 LNHDA and CDR2 SQIVND (reference sequence). Trimming cost V 8 bases and J 0 bases; bases outside gene matches: 11. DNA of the CDR3: TGTGCCAGTTCTTACCTTCAGGGGGCCATGAACACTGAAGCTTTCTTT. It is translated as CASSYLQGAMNTEAFF. The full variable domain, with the rest looked up from reference TRBV19 and TRBJ1-1, is DGGITQSPKYLFRKEGQNVTLSCEQNLNHDAMYWYRQDPGQGLRLIYYSQIVNDFQKGDIAEGYSVSREKKESFPLTVTSAQKNPTAFYLCASSYLQGAMNTEAFFGQGTRLTVV.

The V and J genes are TRBV7-9 and TRBJ2-1, with 10 positions matching TRBD1. This CDR3 has 15 residues. CDR1 SEHNR and CDR2 FQNEAQ come from the germline V gene (reference sequence). Losses at the gene ends were 2 bases for V and 3 bases for J; bases not matched to a gene: 1. This CDR3 reads CASSLRTGGYNEQFF. The CDR3 nucleotides read TGTGCCAGCAGCTTAAGGACAGGGGGCTACAATGAGCAGTTCTTC.

The J gene is TRBJ2-1, the V gene TRBV7-2; D is unclear. Germline V CDR1 and CDR2: SGHTA, FQGNSA. Trimming left V 1 base short and J 0 bases short, with 10 bases between. This CDR3 contains 16 residues. The DNA of the CDR3 is TGTGCCAGCAGCTTAGGGCTGGGCGGCTCCTACAATGAGCAGTTCTTC. This translates into CASSLGLGGSYNEQFF.

The chain employs TRBV11-1 and TRBJ2-2; 8 nucleotides agree with TRBD2. The CDR3 consists of 17 residues. V lost 2 bases, J lost 2 bases, and 7 bases stayed unmatched. Germline CDR1 and CDR2: SGHAT and FQDESV (reference sequence). The CDR3 sequence is CASSLTGGSLNTGELFF. CDR3 DNA: TGTGCCAGCAGCTTAACGGGAGGGAGCCTAAACACCGGGGAGCTGTTTTTT.

This chain uses TRBV19 with TRBJ2-1; 7 bases match TRBD1. This CDR3 has 15 residues. Per germline, CDR1 LNHDA and CDR2 SQIVND (reference sequence). Unmatched junction bases numbered 17, after V lost 9 bases and J lost 9 bases. The CDR3 loop reads CASAYNTIQGSEQFF. CDR3 DNA: TGTGCCAGCGCTTATAACACTATACAGGGGAGTGAGCAGTTCTTC. Variable domain in full (rest from reference TRBV19 and TRBJ2-1): DGGITQSPKYLFRKEGQNVTLSCEQNLNHDAMYWYRQDPGQGLRLIYYSQIVNDFQKGDIAEGYSVSREKKESFPLTVTSAQKNPTAFYLCASAYNTIQGSEQFFGPGTRLTVL.

The gene calls are TRBV6-6 and TRBJ2-5; 8 bases are shared with TRBD2. Germline V gene lookup returns CDR1 MNHNY and CDR2 SVGAGI (reference sequence). V trimming: 10 bases; J trimming: 4 bases; junction bases outside the gene matches: 11. This CDR3 comprises 14 residues. CDR3 region: CAIQLAGRGETQYF. In DNA, the CDR3 is TGTGCCATCCAATTAGCGGGAAGAGGAGAGACCCAGTACTTC.

V gene TRBV7-2 combines with J gene TRBJ1-5; 9 nucleotides agree with TRBD1. Germline V gene lookup returns CDR1 SGHTA and CDR2 FQGNSA. V lost 0 bases and J lost 9; bases outside the gene matches: 9. This CDR3 has 16 residues. The CDR3 nucleotides read TGTGCCAGCAGCTTAGCCGGGACAGGGTTCGGGCGGCCCCAGCATTTT. It yields the protein CASSLAGTGFGRPQHF.